Many counts were recorded for the clone carrying this TCR beta chain. What it binds is not known. TCRdb reanalysed the 5' RACE reads using MiXCR and keeps one entry per CDR3 protein. Counted here are more than 650,000 distinct CDR3 sequences, roughly 6.2% occurring once; the ten biggest clones make up under 2%. This entry comes from a study of identical twins. Study findings and constraints: Excess twin sharing in beta out-of-frame sequences was weaker.

The TCR sequence derives from a man between 18 and 29 years old in good health. The sequencing input was naive T cells sorted from blood.

The CDR3 nucleotides are TGCAGTGCTAGAGCCGGACAGGGGAGCACAGATACGCAGTATTTT. Its protein is CSARAGQGSTDTQYF. This sequence joins TRBV20-1 and TRBJ2-3; 9 bases are a match to TRBD1. Germline trimming cut 1 base from V and 0 bases from J; bases unmatched to any gene: 2. Germline V lookup: CDR1 DFQATT, CDR2 SNEGSKA (reference sequence). The CDR3 sequence is 15 residues long.